Presented here are 14 T cell receptor beta chains from one specimen sequenced in a study of blood T cell repertoires in COVID-19. Sequencing was performed with immunoSEQ multiplex PCR; in TCRdb, only in-frame clones are kept and a portion is missing. The sample shows approximately 180,000 clones, roughly 80% of them seen only once. Input material: PBMCs or T cells enriched from blood (not recorded which). Receptor source: a woman aged 50 to 65 who had recovered from COVID-19.

This chain connects TRBV24-1 to TRBJ2-3, with D perhaps matching TRBD1 (5 bases). V lost 4 bases to trimming and J lost 0 bases, with 7 bases between them. The length of the CDR3 is 14 residues. Germline CDR1 and CDR2: KGHDR and SFDVKD. The CDR3 region has the DNA TGTGCCACCAGTGAGGGGCGTAGCACAGATACGCAGTATTTT. This encodes CATSEGRSTDTQYF.

V is TRBV6-6 and J is TRBJ1-3, with 9 positions matching TRBD1. The CDR3 runs 15 residues. V lost 2 bases, J lost 3 bases, and 2 bases stayed unmatched. Germline values: CDR1 MNHNY, CDR2 SVGAGI (reference sequence). CDR3 region: CASSYRDRDGNTIYF. The DNA for the CDR3 is TGTGCCAGCAGTTACCGGGACAGGGATGGAAACACCATATATTTT.

As DNA, the CDR3 is TGTGCCGGGAGCTTCCAGGGGGCTACCGGGGAGCTGTTTTTT. This encodes CAGSFQGATGELFF. The J gene is TRBJ2-2, the V gene TRBV7-2; 8 bases agree with TRBD1. The CDR3 has 14 amino acids. The germline gives CDR1 SGHTA, CDR2 FQGNSA. Trimming at V came to 11 bases and at J to 5 bases, leaving 10 bases not matched to a gene. The variable domain in full, with the rest retrieved from reference TRBV7-2 and TRBJ2-2, is GAGVSQSPSNKVTEKGKDVELRCDPISGHTALYWYRQSLGQGLEFLIYFQGNSAPDKSGLPSDRFSAERTGGSVSTLTIQRTQQEDSAVYLCAGSFQGATGELFFGEGSRLTVL.

This chain connects TRBV6-2 or TRBV6-3 to TRBJ2-7; D perhaps matches TRBD2 (5 bases). Trimming left V 6 bases short and J 9 bases short, with 18 bases between. There are 13 residues in the CDR3. Germline V gives CDR1 MNHEY, CDR2 SVGEGT. CDR3 sequence: CASSLGSAAGQYF. CDR3 coding DNA: TGTGCCAGCAGCCTCGGATCAGCCGCGGGGCAGTACTTC.

The chain joins TRBV5-1 to TRBJ2-7; 8 nucleotides match TRBD2. Germline CDR1 SGHRS, CDR2 YFSETQ. The CDR3 extends over 14 amino acids. With V trimmed by 2 bases and J by 4 bases, 5 bases remained unmatched. CDR3 residues: CASSFSGEAYEQYF. The CDR3 DNA reads as TGCGCCAGCAGCTTTAGCGGGGAGGCTTACGAGCAGTACTTC.

The V call is TRBV12-5, the J call TRBJ1-5; 8 bases fit TRBD1. The CDR3 is 15 amino acids. After removal of 3 bases from V and 7 bases from J, the junction contained 8 bases not matched to a gene. Germline lookup yields CDR1 LGHNT and CDR2 FRNRAP. The DNA for the CDR3 is TGTGCTAGTGGTTTTTACAGGGGGACAAGGCAGCCCCAGCATTTT. This encodes CASGFYRGTRQPQHF.

The rearrangement joins TRBV28 to TRBJ2-7; 9 nucleotides align to TRBD1. The V gene's germline CDR1 is MDHEN and CDR2 SYDVKM. V was pared by 5 bases and J by 5 bases, with 7 bases of the junction left unmatched. The CDR3 contains 14 residues. The DNA of the CDR3 is TGTGCCAGCAGTCATCGGGACAGGGACAACGAGCAGTACTTC. Amino acid sequence: CASSHRDRDNEQYF.

This chain joins TRBV19 and TRBJ2-7; 7 nucleotides line up with TRBD1. Germline V gives CDR1 LNHDA, CDR2 SQIVND (reference sequence). The trim removed 5 bases at V and 1 base at J, leaving 2 bases unmatched. This CDR3 spans 13 amino acids. The CDR3 spells CASSPGQSYEQYF. CDR3 coding DNA: TGTGCCAGTAGTCCGGGACAGTCCTACGAGCAGTACTTC.

The CDR3 loop is CASSQWGTTGNTIYF. For the CDR3, the DNA is TGTGCCAGCAGCCAATGGGGGACAACTGGAAACACCATATATTTT. The V and J genes are TRBV14 and TRBJ1-3; a possible D gene is TRBD1 (6 bases). The germline V gene encodes CDR1 SGHDN and CDR2 FVKESK. This CDR3 is 15 amino acids long. V lost 2 bases and J lost 2, with 10 bases in between.

This chain joins TRBV5-1 and TRBJ2-1; 10 bases map to TRBD2. The V segment lost 4 bases and the J segment 5 bases; nucleotides outside the gene matches: 9. Germline lookup yields CDR1 SGHRS and CDR2 YFSETQ. The CDR3 consists of 16 residues. The CDR3 nucleotides are TGCGCCAGCAGCCCCGACCTAGCGGGAGTAAACAATGAGCAGTTCTTC. It encodes CASSPDLAGVNNEQFF.

The chain uses TRBV7-9 and TRBJ2-7; 8 nucleotides align to TRBD1. The CDR3 extends over 13 amino acids. V shed 5 bases, J shed 2 bases, and the junction held 2 bases outside the gene matches. The germline V gene encodes CDR1 SEHNR and CDR2 FQNEAQ (reference sequence). The CDR3 DNA reads TGTGCCAGCAGCGACAGGGGCCCCTACGAGCAGTACTTC. Protein: CASSDRGPYEQYF.

V gene TRBV27 combines with J gene TRBJ1-2, with D possibly matching TRBD1 (5 bases). V shed 2 bases and J shed 3 bases, with 10 bases lying between them. CDR1 and CDR2 from the germline V gene are MNHEY and SMNVEV (reference sequence). CDR3 size: 14 residues. Written as DNA, the CDR3 is TGTGCCAGCAGTTTAGGGCGGGGGGACTATGGCTACACCTTC. Translated: CASSLGRGDYGYTF.

V usage is TRBV14 and J usage is TRBJ2-7; D is perhaps TRBD1 (6 bases). The V end was cut by 6 bases, the J end by 2 bases, with 8 bases between. There are 12 residues in the CDR3. From germline, CDR1 is SGHDN and CDR2 FVKESK. CDR3 protein: CASRGTTYEQYF. CDR3 in DNA: TGTGCCAGCAGAGGGACAACCTACGAGCAGTACTTC.

The chain combines TRBV5-4 with TRBJ1-2, with 7 bases identical to TRBD1. The CDR3 spans 15 residues. V was clipped by 0 bases and J by 2 bases; unmatched bases: 4. Germline assignment: CDR1 SGHNT and CDR2 YYREEE (reference sequence). The CDR3 DNA reads as TGTGCCAGCAGCTTGGGGCAGGGGGGAAACTATGGCTACACCTTC. Translated, it gives CASSLGQGGNYGYTF.